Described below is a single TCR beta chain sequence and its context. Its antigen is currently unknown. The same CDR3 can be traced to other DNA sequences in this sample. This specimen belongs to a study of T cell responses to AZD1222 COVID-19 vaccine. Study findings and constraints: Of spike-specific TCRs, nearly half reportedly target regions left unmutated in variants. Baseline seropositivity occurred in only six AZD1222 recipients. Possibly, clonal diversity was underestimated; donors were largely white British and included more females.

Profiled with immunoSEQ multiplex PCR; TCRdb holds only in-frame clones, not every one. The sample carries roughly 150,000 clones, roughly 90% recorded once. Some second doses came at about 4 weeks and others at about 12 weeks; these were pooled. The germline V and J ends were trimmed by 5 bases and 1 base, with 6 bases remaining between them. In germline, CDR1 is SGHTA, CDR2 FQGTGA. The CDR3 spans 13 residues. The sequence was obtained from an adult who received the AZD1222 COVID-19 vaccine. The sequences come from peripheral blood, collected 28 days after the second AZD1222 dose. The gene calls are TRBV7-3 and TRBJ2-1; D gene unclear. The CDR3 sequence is CASSPGSYNEQFF. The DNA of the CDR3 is TGTGCCAGCAGCCCCGGGTCCTACAATGAGCAGTTCTTC.